This T cell receptor beta chain was sequenced in a study of shared clonotypes between healthy human individuals. Generated by immunoSEQ multiplex PCR, the TCRdb table keeps only in-frame clones and is missing some. The sample consists of fewer than 1.6 million clones, 97% to 99% of them appearing once. V lost 5 bases and J 6 bases, leaving 14 bases between the germline ends. The CDR3 extends over 14 amino acids. Germline CDR1 MDHEN, CDR2 SYDVKM. V is TRBV28 and J is TRBJ1-5; TRBD1 is a possible D gene (6 bases). The source is a man aged 25-45 years in good health. Sequencing input: naive CD4+ T cells sorted from blood. Subset denoted: CD45RA+ positively selected. The DNA for the CDR3 is TGTGCCAGCAGTCACCACAGGGAAACTCAGCCCCAGCATTTT. Residues: CASSHHRETQPQHF.